The 30 T cell receptor beta chains listed next were all sequenced from one sample in a study of blood T cells in healthy people across ages. A second PCR, run for about 6 to 11 cycles, used a sample-barcoded 5' primer plus a J-beta primer mix. In TCRdb, the 5' RACE reads were re-called with MiXCR into one record per CDR3 protein. The sample contains 1.5 million to 2 million distinct CDR3 sequences, 28% of which appear only once. The sample was blood. The receptors originated from a woman between 25 and 40 years old in good health.

The chain links TRBV28 to TRBJ2-7; D possibly corresponds to TRBD1 (6 bases). V lost 7 bases to trimming and J lost 7 bases, with 20 bases between them. This CDR3 region has 14 residues. CDR1 is MDHEN, CDR2 SYDVKM, per germline. Here the CDR3 DNA reads TGTGCCAGCAAGGACAGAGGCACCCACCCGGAGCAGTACTTC. Its protein is CASKDRGTHPEQYF.

This clonotype was seen more than once but under ten times. The chain has TRBV7-3 and TRBJ2-6; 11 nucleotides align to TRBD1. V lost 5 bases to trimming and J lost 3 bases; unmatched junction nucleotides: 6. Germline loops: CDR1 SGHTA, CDR2 FQGTGA. There are 17 residues in the CDR3. The DNA for the CDR3 is TGTGCCAGCAGCCCGGGACAGGGGGTAGGTGGGGCCAACGTCCTGACTTTC. Translated: CASSPGQGVGGANVLTF. Full variable domain (rest looked up from reference TRBV7-3 and TRBJ2-6): GAGVSQTPSNKVTEKGKYVELRCDPISGHTALYWYRQSLGQGPEFLIYFQGTGAADDSGLPNDRFFAVRPEGSVSTLKIQRTERGDSAVYLCASSPGQGVGGANVLTFGAGSRLTVL.

The gene calls are TRBV29-1 and TRBJ2-1, with 8 positions matching TRBD2. Germline CDR1 SQVTM, CDR2 ANQGSEA. V was pared by 5 bases and J by 4 bases, with 4 bases of the junction left unmatched. This CDR3 is 13 amino acids long. The CDR3: CSVSSGAYNEQFF. DNA for the CDR3: TGCAGCGTTAGTAGCGGGGCGTACAATGAGCAGTTCTTC.

The chain carries TRBV11-2 and TRBJ1-1; 7 nucleotides line up with TRBD1. After removal of 4 bases from V and 0 bases from J, the junction contained 8 bases not matched to a gene. CDR3 length: 16 residues. In germline, CDR1 is SGHAT, CDR2 FQNNGV. The CDR3 reads CASSYGRGQLNTEAFF. CDR3 nucleotide sequence: TGTGCCAGCAGCTACGGTAGGGGACAGTTGAACACTGAAGCTTTCTTT.

This clonotype came up a few times. This chain connects TRBV7-3 to TRBJ2-5; 11 nucleotides match TRBD1. J gave up 11 bases and V 3 bases, and 5 bases lay outside the gene matches. There are 13 residues in the CDR3. Germline lookup yields CDR1 SGHTA and CDR2 FQGTGA. The CDR3 coding sequence is TGTGCCAGCAGCTTGGGACAGGGGGACAAGCAGTACTTC. Translated: CASSLGQGDKQYF.

Only a few counts were recorded for this clonotype. The genes are TRBV20-1 and TRBJ2-5; 8 bases are a match to TRBD1. The CDR3 is made up of 14 amino acids. V shed 8 bases, J shed 5 bases, and the junction held 13 bases outside the gene matches. Germline loops: CDR1 DFQATT, CDR2 SNEGSKA (reference sequence). CDR3 sequence: CSSGYTGGGETQYF. CDR3 coding DNA: TGCAGTTCAGGGTATACAGGGGGTGGGGAGACCCAGTACTTC.

This clonotype showed up just a few times. This chain links TRBV20-1 with TRBJ2-3, with D hard to call. Trimming took off 2 bases at V and 2 bases at J, with 5 bases between the two ends. Germline lookup yields CDR1 DFQATT and CDR2 SNEGSKA (reference sequence). This CDR3 has 12 residues. CDR3 sequence reads: CSARLITDTQYF. CDR3 in DNA: TGCAGTGCTAGACTCATCACAGATACGCAGTATTTT.

This clonotype came up a few times. The chain employs TRBV7-2 and TRBJ2-6; 8 nucleotides match TRBD2. The CDR3 runs 15 residues. V shed 9 bases and J 0 bases; nucleotides not matched to a gene: 4. CDR1 and CDR2 from the germline V gene are SGHTA and FQGNSA. CDR3 residues: CASLRGGSGANVLTF. The DNA of the CDR3 is TGTGCCAGTCTCCGGGGGGGCTCTGGGGCCAACGTCCTGACTTTC.

For this clonotype: This may arise from a read error, as a much more abundant clone is one base away. CDR3 protein: CASSWEVSGNTIYF. Here the CDR3 DNA reads TGTGCCAGCAGCTGGGAAGTCTCTGGAAACACCATATATTTT. The V call is TRBV7-2, the J call TRBJ1-3, with unresolved D. The CDR3 has 14 residues. Germline assignment: CDR1 SGHTA and CDR2 FQGNSA. V lost 4 bases and J lost 0, with 7 bases in between.

V gene TRBV6-5 combines with J gene TRBJ2-2, with D possibly being TRBD1 or TRBD2 (7 bases each). From germline, CDR1 is MNHEY and CDR2 SVGAGI. This CDR3 spans 14 amino acids. Trimming left V 4 bases short and J 7 bases short, with 13 bases between. DNA of the CDR3: TGTGCCAGCAGTTGGCAGGGGGAGGGCGGGGAGCTGTTTTTT. Translating it yields CASSWQGEGGELFF.

This clonotype showed up just a few times. The chain is built from TRBV15 and TRBJ1-6; D is perhaps TRBD1 (6 bases). The CDR3 extends over 15 amino acids. The V end lost 3 bases, the J end lost 10 bases, and 16 bases lay between the germline ends. The germline CDR1 and CDR2 sequences are LNHNV and YYDKDF (reference sequence). The CDR3 nucleotides read TGTGCCACCAGCAGCAATTTTGGACAGATATCACCCCTCCACTTT. Its translation is CATSSNFGQISPLHF.

Concerning this clonotype: This may be a read error: a much more frequent sequence differs by one nucleotide. This chain connects TRBV7-2 to TRBJ2-5, with D hard to call. The germline V gene encodes CDR1 SGHTA and CDR2 FQGNSA. The germline V and J ends were trimmed by 6 bases and 5 bases, with 31 bases remaining between them. The CDR3 is made up of 19 amino acids. CDR3 region: CASRLTPAARWSLNETQYF. The CDR3 nucleotides are TGTGCCAGCAGACTTACCCCGGCGGCCCGGTGGTCCCTGAATGAGACCCAGTACTTC.

For this clonotype: This could be a read error, since a much larger clone is one nucleotide away. The chain carries TRBV5-1 and TRBJ2-4; D unclear. This CDR3 contains 13 residues. Germline CDR1 reads SGHRS; CDR2 reads YFSETQ. Between the trimmed V and J ends, which lost 1 base and 8 bases, there was a span of 10 bases. This CDR3 is CASSLNGRDIQYF. The CDR3 bases are TGCGCCAGCAGCTTGAATGGACGGGACATTCAGTACTTC.

This clonotype was recorded a few times. The chain joins TRBV12-3 or TRBV12-4 to TRBJ1-5; no reliable D call. Trimming cost V 6 bases and J 7 bases, with 13 bases left between them. The CDR3 runs to 13 residues. CDR3 in DNA: TGTGCCAGCAGGGAATCTCAGGAGCAGCCCCAGCATTTT. Protein sequence: CASRESQEQPQHF.

The chain employs TRBV5-1 and TRBJ2-1; D perhaps matches TRBD1 (7 bases). V lost 3 bases, J lost 0 bases, and 16 bases lay in between. Germline assignment: CDR1 SGHRS and CDR2 YFSETQ. This CDR3 has 17 residues. CDR3 residues: CASSSGGTALSYNEQFF. CDR3 in DNA: TGCGCCAGCAGCTCGGGCGGGACAGCCCTCTCCTACAATGAGCAGTTCTTC. The variable domain in full, with the rest retrieved from reference TRBV5-1 and TRBJ2-1, is KAGVTQTPRYLIKTRGQQVTLSCSPISGHRSVSWYQQTPGQGLQFLFEYFSETQRNKGNFPGRFSGRQFSNSRSEMNVSTLELGDSALYLCASSSGGTALSYNEQFFGPGTRLTVL.

This clonotype has more than one count but fewer than ten. The chain carries TRBV7-7 and TRBJ2-3; the D is unclear. Germline V CDR1 and CDR2: SSHAT, FNYEAQ (reference sequence). The V and J ends lost 5 bases and 3 bases respectively, with 12 bases between them. This CDR3 comprises 14 residues. The CDR3 bases are TGTGCCAGCAGCCCCACGACAATGACAGATACGCAGTATTTT. This translates into CASSPTTMTDTQYF.

J is TRBJ2-3 and V is TRBV10-2, with D possibly TRBD2 on 6 matching bases. From germline, CDR1 is WSHSY and CDR2 SAAADI. This CDR3 spans 13 amino acids. Trimming left V 7 bases short and J 6 bases short, with 14 bases between. CDR3 DNA: TGCGCCAGCAAAGAGGGAGGCTGGGATACGCAGTATTTT. It specifies CASKEGGWDTQYF.

This clonotype was recorded many times. The V call is TRBV7-9, the J call TRBJ2-1; D is unclear. Germline lookup yields CDR1 SEHNR and CDR2 FQNEAQ (reference sequence). The CDR3 has 11 amino acids. Trimming removed 6 bases at V and 9 bases at J, with 9 bases between. The CDR3 loop is CASSLRSEQFF. The CDR3 nucleotides read TGTGCCAGCAGTTTAAGGAGTGAGCAGTTCTTC. The variable domain in full, with the rest retrieved from reference TRBV7-9 and TRBJ2-1, is DTGVSQNPRHKITKRGQNVTFRCDPISEHNRLYWYRQTLGQGPEFLTYFQNEAQLEKSRLLSDRFSAERPKGSFSTLEIQRTEQGDSAMYLCASSLRSEQFFGPGTRLTVL.

This clonotype was recorded a few times. J is TRBJ2-5 and V is TRBV20-1; D is undetermined. Germline V gene lookup returns CDR1 DFQATT and CDR2 SNEGSKA (reference sequence). CDR3 size: 13 residues. With 0 bases removed from V and 5 bases from J, the gap between germline ends came to 10 bases. The CDR3 region is CSARDYRSETQYF. CDR3 nucleotides: TGCAGTGCTAGAGATTATCGATCGGAGACCCAGTACTTC.

This clonotype was recorded a few times. The chain links TRBV3-1 to TRBJ1-2; 9 bases fit TRBD1. V shed 4 bases and J 5 bases; nucleotides not matched to a gene: 8. The CDR3 runs 15 residues. The germline CDR1 and CDR2 sequences are LGHDT and YNNKEL (reference sequence). The CDR3 DNA follows: TGTGCCAGCAGCCCTCGATGGACAGGGGAGTATGGCTACACCTTC. Amino acids: CASSPRWTGEYGYTF.

CDR3 sequence reads: CASSPLTGLLFYGYTF. CDR3 in DNA: TGTGCCAGCAGCCCCTTGACAGGCCTTCTGTTTTATGGCTACACCTTC. The chain uses TRBV11-2 and TRBJ1-2, with D possibly being TRBD1 (6 bases). CDR3 length equals 16 residues. The V end lost 5 bases, the J end lost 5 bases, and 21 bases lay between the germline ends. CDR1 is SGHAT and CDR2 is FQNNGV in the germline V gene. Looking up the rest from reference TRBV11-2 and TRBJ1-2 gives the full variable domain: EAGVAQSPRYKIIEKRQSVAFWCNPISGHATLYWYQQILGQGPKLLIQFQNNGVVDDSQLPKDRFSAERLKGVDSTLKIQPAKLEDSAVYLCASSPLTGLLFYGYTFGSGTRLTVV.

This clonotype was seen a handful of times. The chain couples TRBV5-5 to TRBJ2-1; D call uncertain. The V end lost 0 bases, the J end lost 9 bases, and 7 bases lay between the germline ends. The germline V gene has CDR1 SGHKS and CDR2 YYEKEE (reference sequence). This CDR3 is 12 amino acids long. The CDR3 sequence: CASSLVPSEQFF. The CDR3 nucleotides read TGTGCCAGCAGCTTGGTACCAAGTGAGCAGTTCTTC.

This clonotype was recorded many times. The chain is built from TRBV6-2 or TRBV6-3 and TRBJ2-7; D might be TRBD2 (6 bases). The CDR3 has 16 residues. The V end was cut by 7 bases, the J end by 6 bases, with 25 bases between. Germline lookup yields CDR1 MNHEY and CDR2 SVGEGT. CDR3 coding DNA: TGTGCCAGCAACCTCAGTTGGGGCGGGACTTCTGCCGAGCAGTACTTC. This codes for CASNLSWGGTSAEQYF.

This clonotype was detected only a few times. The rearrangement joins TRBV12-3 or TRBV12-4 to TRBJ2-3; 7 nucleotides agree with TRBD2. V was clipped by 6 bases and J by 4 bases; unmatched bases: 4. This CDR3 is 13 amino acids long. The CDR3 bases are TGTGCCAGCAGGATAGCGGGCGCAGATACGCAGTATTTT. It specifies CASRIAGADTQYF.

This clonotype was seen a single time. At one boundary the junction diverges from the germline segment, which might be a read error. This chain links TRBV29-1 with TRBJ2-1; D is possibly TRBD1 (5 bases). The CDR3 covers 12 residues. CDR1 SQVTM and CDR2 ANQGSEA come from the germline V gene. The CDR3 here is CSVEDTDNVQFF. The CDR3 DNA follows: TGCAGCGTTGAAGATACGGACAATGTGCAGTTCTTC.

This clonotype has at least ten counts. The rearrangement links TRBV7-2 to TRBJ2-1, with TRBD2 as a possible D gene (6 bases). Per the germline V gene, CDR1 is SGHTA and CDR2 is FQGNSA. This CDR3 has 13 amino acids. V gave up 3 bases and J gave up 10 bases, with 13 bases separating them. The CDR3 spells CASSFGGVWEQFF. For the CDR3, the DNA is TGTGCCAGCAGCTTCGGGGGAGTCTGGGAGCAGTTCTTC.

In its sample, this clonotype was seen a few times. The J gene is TRBJ2-3, the V gene TRBV12-3 or TRBV12-4, with 11 bases identical to TRBD2. V lost 6 bases, J lost 0 bases, and 5 bases stayed unmatched. This CDR3 is 16 amino acids long. In DNA form, the CDR3 reads TGTGCCAGCAGCACCGGGACTAGCGGTAGCACAGATACGCAGTATTTT. This sequence encodes CASSTGTSGSTDTQYF.

The chain joins TRBV7-9 to TRBJ2-2, with 8 bases that match TRBD1. Germline trimming cut 9 bases from V and 3 bases from J; bases unmatched to any gene: 6. The germline V gene has CDR1 SEHNR and CDR2 FQNEAQ (reference sequence). This CDR3 is 14 amino acids long. The CDR3, as DNA: TGTGCCAGTGAGGGACAGGAGTACACCGGGGAGCTGTTTTTT. Protein: CASEGQEYTGELFF.

This clonotype appeared a few times. The chain joins TRBV11-2 to TRBJ2-7; 7 bases map to TRBD1. The length of the CDR3 is 16 residues. Germline CDR1 reads SGHAT; CDR2 reads FQNNGV. V gave up 5 bases and J gave up 4 bases; unmatched junction bases: 14. CDR3: CASSTTPGTAEYEQYF. The CDR3, as DNA: TGTGCCAGCAGCACTACACCCGGGACAGCCGAGTACGAGCAGTACTTC.

Only a few counts were recorded for this clonotype. V and J are TRBV6-5 and TRBJ1-5; D might be TRBD1 (6 bases). The V end was cut by 4 bases, the J end by 2 bases, with 24 bases between. CDR1 is MNHEY, CDR2 SVGAGI, per germline. The length of the CDR3 is 19 residues. The DNA of the CDR3 is TGTGCCAGCAGTTCGGGACCAATGGCCCTCAGGGGTGGCAATCAGCCCCAGCATTTT. It encodes CASSSGPMALRGGNQPQHF.